The rows below give T cell receptor beta chains drawn from one sample of a study of PD-L1 blockade in urothelial cancer. Profiled with immunoSEQ multiplex PCR; TCRdb holds only in-frame clones, not every one. In the table there are around 45,000 clones, 83% of which are singletons. The sample here was PBMCs, taken around atezolizumab (anti-PD-L1) treatment. The receptors derive from a man aged 55 to 69 with urothelial cancer. Each CDR3 is given with its conserved first and last residue. A D gene is named only where the DNA matches it firmly. Only part of the rows carry a size: once, few, many, or a class if the clone is expanded.

clone_size d_call j_call v_call cdr3_aa cdr3_nt
- - TRBJ2-1 TRBV5-1 CASSLGGDQFF TGCGCCAGCAGCTTGGGCGGGGATCAATTCTTC
- - TRBJ2-7 TRBV5-1 CASSPLQGNYEQYF TGCGCCAGCAGCCCATTACAGGGCAACTACGAGCAGTACTTC
- - TRBJ1-2 TRBV19 CASSIDRWAEYGYTF TGTGCCAGTAGTATAGATCGCTGGGCAGAGTATGGCTACACCTTC
- - TRBJ2-7 TRBV6-5 CASSEQGLVYEQYF TGTGCCAGCAGCGAGCAGGGGTTAGTCTACGAGCAGTACTTC
- - TRBJ2-2 TRBV5-1 CASSLAQAGVNTGELFF TGCGCCAGCAGCTTGGCCCAGGCAGGGGTGAACACCGGGGAGCTGTTTTTT
- TRBD1 TRBJ2-7 TRBV7-2 CASSLGTGRIYEQYF TGTGCCAGCAGCTTAGGGACAGGGCGTATCTACGAGCAGTACTTC
once TRBD1 TRBJ2-7 TRBV7-9 CASTKGQGPSYEQYF TGTGCCAGCACCAAGGGACAGGGGCCCTCCTACGAGCAGTACTTC
- TRBD2 TRBJ2-1 TRBV5-6 CASSSSLAVIYNEQFF TGTGCCAGCAGCTCCTCCCTAGCGGTTATATACAATGAGCAGTTCTTC
- - TRBJ2-5 TRBV7-2 CASSLVTAEETQYF TGTGCCAGCAGCTTAGTGACAGCCGAAGAGACCCAGTACTTC
once TRBD2 TRBJ2-3 TRBV29-1 CSVTTGTSEGDTQYF TGCAGCGTTACCACCGGGACTAGTGAGGGGGATACGCAGTATTTT
few TRBD2 TRBJ2-7 TRBV2 CASSDSRLAGYYEQYF TGTGCCAGCAGTGATTCTCGACTAGCGGGGTATTACGAGCAGTACTTC
- - TRBJ2-7 TRBV27 CAIPAAREAPPSSYEQYF TGTGCCATACCCGCCGCGAGGGAAGCGCCCCCGAGCTCCTACGAGCAGTACTTC
- - TRBJ1-6 TRBV7-2 CASSTDGTGNSPLHF TGTGCCAGCAGCACAGACGGGACTGGGAATTCACCCCTCCACTTT
- - TRBJ1-2 TRBV30 CAWRAVGGGYTF TGTGCCTGGAGAGCAGTCGGCGGAGGCTACACCTTC
- - TRBJ2-7 TRBV11-2 CASSLGYNGEQYF TGTGCCAGCAGCTTAGGTTACAATGGTGAGCAGTACTTC
- - TRBJ2-1 TRBV2 CASSASAGRLEQFF TGTGCCAGCAGTGCCTCGGCAGGAAGGTTAGAGCAGTTCTTC
- - TRBJ2-2 TRBV19 CASSIPWLDTGELFF TGTGCCAGTAGTATACCGTGGCTTGACACCGGGGAGCTGTTTTTT
- - TRBJ2-1 TRBV7-3 CASSLLRSDEQFF TGTGCCAGCAGCTTACTTCGGTCTGATGAGCAGTTCTTC
- - TRBJ1-4 TRBV5-1 CASSYGQIPTEKLFF TGCGCCAGCAGCTACGGACAGATCCCGACTGAAAAACTGTTTTTT
- - TRBJ2-5 TRBV11-2 CASSSLRGRETQYF TGTGCCAGCAGCTCGCTCAGGGGAAGAGAGACCCAGTACTTC
- TRBD1 TRBJ1-4 TRBV19 CASSITSDRGEKLFF TGTGCCAGTAGTATTACATCGGACAGGGGTGAAAAACTGTTTTTT
- TRBD2 TRBJ2-6 TRBV4-1 CASSLRIPGLAGLSSGANVLTF TGCGCCAGCAGCCTTAGAATCCCGGGACTAGCGGGATTAAGCTCTGGGGCCAACGTCCTGACTTTC
- TRBD1 TRBJ1-1 TRBV7-7 CASSSLTGRDTEAFF TGTGCTAGCAGCTCCCTGACAGGGCGGGACACTGAAGCTTTCTTT
- TRBD1 TRBJ1-1 TRBV5-8 CASSLIFGTGSSAEAFF TGTGCCAGCAGCTTGATTTTTGGGACAGGGAGTTCCGCTGAAGCTTTCTTT
- TRBD1 TRBJ2-7 TRBV6-1 CASTERDRYYEQYF TGTGCCAGTACTGAACGGGACAGGTATTACGAGCAGTACTTC
- - TRBJ1-6 TRBV2 CASSVGPSSYNSPLHF TGTGCCAGCAGTGTGGGCCCGAGCTCCTATAATTCACCCCTCCACTTT
few - TRBJ1-5 TRBV30 CAWSASRNQPQHF TGTGCCTGGAGTGCCAGCAGGAATCAGCCCCAGCATTTT
- TRBD1 TRBJ2-5 TRBV5-1 CASSPGTGGGETQYF TGCGCCAGCAGCCCGGGGACAGGCGGAGGGGAGACCCAGTACTTC
- - TRBJ2-3 TRBV2 CASRPGSSEYTQYF TGTGCCAGCAGGCCGGGATCATCCGAATATACGCAGTATTTT
- TRBD2 TRBJ2-1 TRBV10-3 CAISLTSGGGEQFF TGTGCCATCAGCTTGACTAGCGGGGGAGGGGAGCAGTTCTTC
few - TRBJ2-7 TRBV2 CASLRGLSSYEQYF TGTGCCAGCCTACGAGGACTAAGCTCCTACGAGCAGTACTTC
- TRBD2 TRBJ2-3 TRBV2 CASRPSGGTDTQYF TGTGCCAGCAGGCCTAGCGGGGGCACAGATACGCAGTATTTT
- TRBD1 TRBJ2-3 TRBV5-1 CASSVYRGNTQYF TGCGCCAGCAGCGTATACAGGGGAAATACGCAGTATTTT
- - TRBJ1-1 TRBV5-6 CASSGTGLSNTEAFF TGTGCCAGCAGCGGTACAGGGCTATCGAACACTGAAGCTTTCTTT
- - TRBJ1-5 TRBV19 CASTLSRGNQPQHF TGTGCCAGTACCTTATCCAGGGGCAATCAGCCCCAGCATTTT
- TRBD2 TRBJ2-5 TRBV11-2 CASSLLAGVETQYF TGTGCCAGCAGCTTACTAGCGGGGGTGGAGACCCAGTACTTC
- - TRBJ2-3 TRBV7-6 CASSLARKDTQYF TGTGCCAGCAGCTTGGCTAGGAAAGATACGCAGTATTTT
- - TRBJ2-7 TRBV30 CAWSRETYEQYF TGTGCCTGGAGTCGTGAGACCTACGAGCAGTACTTC
- - TRBJ2-1 TRBV14 CASSREAGYNEQFF TGTGCCAGCAGCCGTGAGGCCGGCTACAATGAGCAGTTCTTC
- TRBD2 TRBJ2-3 TRBV25-1 CASSRTSGSTQYF TGTGCCAGCAGTCGGACTAGCGGGAGTACGCAGTATTTT
- TRBD2 TRBJ2-3 TRBV9 CASSSTGGPDTQYF TGTGCCAGCAGCTCGACGGGGGGGCCAGATACGCAGTATTTT
- - TRBJ2-2 TRBV5-1 CASSLVAGAGTGELFF TGCGCCAGCAGCTTGGTCGCAGGGGCGGGCACCGGGGAGCTGTTTTTT
- - TRBJ1-1 TRBV9 CASSAMGPNMNTEAFF TGTGCCAGCAGCGCGATGGGCCCGAACATGAACACTGAAGCTTTCTTT
- - TRBJ2-2 TRBV11-2 CASTWAGGTGELFF TGTGCCAGCACCTGGGCAGGGGGGACCGGGGAGCTGTTTTTT
few - TRBJ2-2 TRBV7-9 CASSLFSATRENTGELFF TGTGCCAGCAGCTTATTCAGCGCGACTAGGGAGAACACCGGGGAGCTGTTTTTT
- - TRBJ2-7 TRBV18 CASSLGEGVYEQYF TGTGCCAGCTCACTGGGCGAAGGGGTTTACGAGCAGTACTTC
- - TRBJ2-5 TRBV14 CASSQAGLAQETQYF TGTGCCAGCAGCCAAGCTGGGTTAGCCCAAGAGACCCAGTACTTC
- - TRBJ2-7 TRBV18 CASSPSITGDEQYF TGTGCCAGCTCACCATCCATCACCGGGGACGAGCAGTACTTC
- - TRBJ1-3 TRBV7-6 CASSSFLADSGNTIYF TGTGCCAGCAGCTCCTTCTTGGCAGACTCTGGAAACACCATATATTTT
- - TRBJ1-2 TRBV5-4 CASSLPGNYGYTF TGTGCCAGCAGCTTGCCAGGCAACTATGGCTACACCTTC
- - TRBJ1-2 TRBV6-6 CASLEANYGYTF TGTGCCAGCCTTGAGGCTAACTATGGCTACACCTTC
- TRBD1 TRBJ1-5 TRBV7-8 CASSLTGLEQPQHF TGTGCCAGCAGCCTGACAGGGTTGGAGCAGCCCCAGCATTTT
- - TRBJ2-7 TRBV28 CASEHLGEEYEQYF TGTGCCAGCGAGCACCTCGGAGAGGAGTACGAGCAGTACTTC
- - TRBJ1-6 TRBV18 CASSPEGYNSPLHF TGTGCCAGCTCACCGGAGGGCTATAATTCACCCCTCCACTTT
- - TRBJ1-4 TRBV5-1 CASSFLGPNEKLFF TGCGCCAGCAGCTTTTTGGGGCCTAATGAAAAACTGTTTTTT
- - TRBJ2-7 TRBV11-2 CASSLEASYEQYF TGTGCCAGCAGCTTAGAAGCTTCCTACGAGCAGTACTTC
- - TRBJ1-6 TRBV30 CAWSAMSGSDNSPLHF TGTGCCTGGAGTGCTATGTCAGGGTCCGATAATTCACCCCTCCACTTT
- TRBD1 TRBJ1-3 TRBV18 CASSPSGQGFNTIYF TGTGCCAGCTCACCGTCGGGACAGGGGTTCAACACCATATATTTT
- - TRBJ1-2 TRBV4-1 CASSQDLLRGFDGYTF TGCGCCAGCAGCCAAGATTTATTACGGGGGTTTGATGGCTACACCTTC
- - TRBJ1-5 TRBV19 CASSISGGGSVQPQHF TGTGCCAGTAGTATCTCCGGGGGAGGTAGTGTTCAGCCCCAGCATTTT